This TCR beta chain was recovered during a study of blood T cell repertoires in COVID-19. Study background: Both acute and convalescent COVID-19 samples were obtained from the United States, Italy and Spain.

As concerns this clone: This sample includes further DNA sequences coding for the same CDR3.

Original handling: Amplification with reference gene primers provided the estimates of nucleated cell counts. The repertoire was sequenced with immunoSEQ multiplex PCR; TCRdb's copy has only in-frame clones and lacks some. The V and J calls and clone size were taken over from that table, and D and trimming were inferred from the DNA. The sample lists fewer than 250,000 clones; approximately 86% were seen once. The sequenced sample was peripheral blood. The source of this sequence is a man between 60 and 75 years old with acute or convalescent COVID-19.

CDR3 nucleotide sequence: TGTGCCAGCAGTTACTCGCGGGACAGCTCCTACGAGCAGTACTTC. Encoded protein: CASSYSRDSSYEQYF. The J gene is TRBJ2-7, the V gene TRBV6-5; D possibly corresponds to TRBD1 (7 bases). Germline V lookup: CDR1 MNHEY, CDR2 SVGAGI. This CDR3 spans 15 amino acids. The V end was cut by 0 bases, the J end by 0 bases, with 9 bases between.